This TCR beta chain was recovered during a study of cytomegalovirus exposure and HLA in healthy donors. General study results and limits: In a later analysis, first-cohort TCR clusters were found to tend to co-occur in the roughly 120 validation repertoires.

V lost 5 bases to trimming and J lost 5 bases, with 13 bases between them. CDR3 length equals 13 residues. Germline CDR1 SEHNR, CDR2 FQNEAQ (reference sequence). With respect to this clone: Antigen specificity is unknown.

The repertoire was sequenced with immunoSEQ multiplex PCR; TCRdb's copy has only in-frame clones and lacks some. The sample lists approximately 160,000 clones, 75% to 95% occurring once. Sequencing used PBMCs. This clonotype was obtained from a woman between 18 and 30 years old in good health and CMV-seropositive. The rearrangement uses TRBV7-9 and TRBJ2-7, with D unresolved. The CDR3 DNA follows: TGTGCCAGCAGCCCCACCGGTTCCCACGAGCAGTACTTC. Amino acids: CASSPTGSHEQYF. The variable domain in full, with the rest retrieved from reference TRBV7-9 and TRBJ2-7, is DTGVSQNPRHKITKRGQNVTFRCDPISEHNRLYWYRQTLGQGPEFLTYFQNEAQLEKSRLLSDRFSAERPKGSFSTLEIQRTEQGDSAMYLCASSPTGSHEQYFGPGTRLTVT.